The clone carrying this TCR beta chain was counted many times. This entry belongs to a study of T cells after yellow fever vaccination. TCRdb reprocessed the 5' RACE reads with MiXCR, giving one entry per CDR3 protein. The data show around 300,000 distinct CDR3 sequences, with approximately 4% seen just once and roughly a fifth held by the top ten. Trimming cost V 3 bases and J 5 bases, with 19 bases left between them. The germline V gene encodes CDR1 SGHTA and CDR2 FQGNSA. CDR3 length equals 16 residues. This clonotype was sampled from a man between 18 and 29 years old who received the YFV17D yellow fever vaccine. The chain couples TRBV7-2 to TRBJ1-1; D not resolved. The material was PBMCs, obtained 15 days after the yellow fever booster vaccination. Here the CDR3 reads CASSFGPNRGLTEAFF. The CDR3 nucleotides read TGTGCCAGCAGCTTTGGGCCCAACCGGGGTCTGACTGAAGCTTTCTTT.